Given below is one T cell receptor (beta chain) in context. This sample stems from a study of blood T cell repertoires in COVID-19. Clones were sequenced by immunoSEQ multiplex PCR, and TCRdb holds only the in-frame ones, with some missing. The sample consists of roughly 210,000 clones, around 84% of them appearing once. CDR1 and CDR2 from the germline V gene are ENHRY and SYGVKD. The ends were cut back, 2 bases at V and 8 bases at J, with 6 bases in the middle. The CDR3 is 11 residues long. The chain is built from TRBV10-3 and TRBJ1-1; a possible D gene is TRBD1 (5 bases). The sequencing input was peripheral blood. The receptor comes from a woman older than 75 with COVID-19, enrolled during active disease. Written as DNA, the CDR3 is TGTGCCATCAGTGAGCGACAGGAAGCTTTCTTT. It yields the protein CAISERQEAFF.